The source of this T cell receptor beta chain is a study of T cell changes during pregnancy in multiple sclerosis. The CDR3 runs 14 residues. Germline-derived CDR1 and CDR2 are MNHEY and SMNVEV (reference sequence). The ends lost 5 bases at V and 8 bases at J; junction bases unmatched: 9. Produced via immunoSEQ multiplex PCR; TCRdb's table is partial and in-frame only. The data contain over 50,000 clones, 70% to 90% of them singletons. This specimen was peripheral blood, taken in the first trimester of pregnancy. The chain recombines TRBV27 with TRBJ1-2; 9 positions match TRBD1. This receptor was taken from a female donor with multiple sclerosis, enrolled in a pregnancy study. CDR3: CASSVRDRVFGYTF. CDR3 sequence (DNA): TGTGCCAGCAGTGTACGGGACAGGGTCTTCGGCTACACCTTC.